This T cell receptor (beta chain) was obtained from a study of blood T cell repertoires in COVID-19. Study-level background: Samples came from the United States, Italy and Spain, spanning acute and convalescent COVID-19. In each case, the material was cDNA or gDNA derived from T cells, B-cell-depleted T cells, or PBMCs.

In the authors' workflow: Using reference gene primer amplification, nucleated cell counts were estimated. The repertoire was sequenced with immunoSEQ multiplex PCR; TCRdb's copy has only in-frame clones and lacks some. D and trimming were read from the DNA, whereas the V and J calls and clone size are those reported in that table. This table holds 25,000 to 35,000 clones, approximately 82% found once. The sample taken for sequencing was peripheral blood. This receptor was obtained from a human donor in a cohort sampled during active COVID-19.

The CDR3, as DNA: TGCGCCAGCAGCCAGTATCACGGACAGGGTGGCAATGAGCAGTTCTTC. This translates into CASSQYHGQGGNEQFF. The chain joins TRBV4-1 to TRBJ2-1; TRBD1 aligns across 8 bases. The germline CDR1 and CDR2 sequences are MGHRA and YSYEKL. The CDR3 has 16 amino acids. V shed 3 bases, J shed 6 bases, and the junction held 10 bases outside the gene matches.